The T cell receptor beta chain under discussion was sequenced for a study of regulatory T cells in long-lasting Graves disease. Study observations and caveats: The number of shared public clonotypes was higher in persistent patients (roughly 2,800) than new patients (just over 950).

About this clonotype itself: The antigen is undetermined. This likely traces to a read error, being one base from a far larger clone.

Time point noted: newly diagnosed GD, antithyroid drugs for less than 3 months. The TCR library used RNA extracted from PBMCs. The authors built TCR beta libraries using iRepertoire HTBI primers and Arm-PCR of CDR3 regions. In TCRdb, the multiplex PCR reads were re-called with MiXCR into one record per CDR3 protein. This table has more than 400,000 distinct CDR3 sequences, 16% appearing once. The same data also contributed to another study, on T cells in Graves' hyperthyroidism and ophthalmopathy. That paper states: Patients with uncontrolled infections, other autoimmune diseases, pregnancy or lactation were excluded.

The TCR sequence derives from a woman aged 30 to 39 with Graves disease. Material: peripheral blood mononuclear cells (PBMCs), obtained at new diagnosis, from a patient treated with antithyroid drugs.

CDR3 in amino acids: CASSLGEVTREAQYF. CDR3 in DNA: TGTGCCAGCAGCTTAGGAGAGGTGACAAGGGAGGCCCAGTACTTC. This chain uses TRBV11-2 with TRBJ2-3, with a tentative D call TRBD2 (6 bases). The DNA end favors TRBJ2-5, so the J call may be wrong. The germline V gene has CDR1 SGHAT and CDR2 FQNNGV. The CDR3 runs 15 residues.